A selection of T cell receptor beta chains follows, all from one sample in a study of control samples from healthy donors and cancer patients. TCRdb keeps only in-frame clones here, not all; method: immunoSEQ multiplex PCR. In the table there are more than 140,000 clones, about 90% of which are singletons. Sequencing used blood. These receptors were obtained from a man aged 18 to 30 in good health. Each CDR3 is given with its conserved first and last residue. The order of the fields is J gene, V gene, D gene, clone size, CDR3 DNA, CDR3 protein. D genes are given only for firm matches. Clone size appears in some rows only: once, few, many, or a class for an expanded clone.

TRBJ2-1 TRBV7-3 TRBD2 . TGTGCCAGCAGCCCACAGACTAGCGGGGGGTTACTCTCCTACAATGAGCAGTTCTTC CASSPQTSGGLLSYNEQFF
TRBJ2-7 TRBV4-1 TRBD1 . TGCGCCAGCAGCCAACTGCCGACAGGGATCCCCCCCTCCTACGAGCAGTACTTC CASSQLPTGIPPSYEQYF
TRBJ1-5 TRBV23-1 . . TGCGCCAGCAGTCCGGGGGGGGCAGGCGCCCCGGAGTATAGCAATCAGCCCCAGCATTTT CASSPGGAGAPEYSNQPQHF
TRBJ2-7 TRBV5-6 TRBD1 . TGTGCCAGCAGCTTCGGTCCAGGGGGATACGAGCAGTACTTC CASSFGPGGYEQYF
TRBJ1-3 TRBV9 . . TGTGCCAGCAGCGTAGGACCTCGGACAGCCCCGGGAAACACCATATATTTT CASSVGPRTAPGNTIYF
TRBJ1-2 TRBV7-2 . . TGTGCCAGCAGCTTCAAGACAGATACTAACTATGGCTACACCTTC CASSFKTDTNYGYTF
TRBJ1-1 TRBV4-1 . . TGCGCCAGCAGCCTAACCATCGGCGGGAACACTGAAGCTTTCTTT CASSLTIGGNTEAFF
TRBJ2-1 TRBV11-2 . . TGTGCCAGCAGCTTAGTTCTGACAGGTAACTCGGAGCAGTTCTTC CASSLVLTGNSEQFF
TRBJ2-5 TRBV5-1 TRBD1 . TGCGCCAGCAGCTTCAAGTACACAGGGGGCGAGACCCAGTACTTC CASSFKYTGGETQYF
TRBJ2-1 TRBV7-3 . once TGTGCCAGCAGCCCTTGGGGAGCGGCATCCTACAATGAGCAGTTCTTC CASSPWGAASYNEQFF
TRBJ1-1 TRBV25-1 TRBD1 . TGTGCCAGCAGTGCCCGCTACGGACAGGGGGCCGGGAACACTGAAGCTTTCTTT CASSARYGQGAGNTEAFF
TRBJ1-2 TRBV28 . once TGTGCCAGCAGTTTATCACGTCGGGACGACTATGGCTACACCTTC CASSLSRRDDYGYTF
TRBJ2-2 TRBV4-1 . . TGCGCCAGCAGCCTCGAGGCCTCCGGCACCGGGGAGCTGTTTTTT CASSLEASGTGELFF
TRBJ2-6 TRBV5-5 TRBD1 . TGTGCCAGCAGTGCTGGACCGGGACAGGGGGCAACTGGGGCCAACGTCCTGACTTTC CASSAGPGQGATGANVLTF
TRBJ1-1 TRBV18 . . TGTGCCAGCTCACCAAGACTGAACACTGAAGCTTTCTTT CASSPRLNTEAFF
TRBJ2-1 TRBV18 TRBD2 once TGTGCCAGCTCGCCGGTCCTAGCGGGGGCCTCCAATGAGCAGTTCTTC CASSPVLAGASNEQFF
TRBJ1-5 TRBV4-1 . . TGCGCCAGCAGCCAAGCCCTGGACAGCGCAGGCTGGCCCCAGCATTTT CASSQALDSAGWPQHF
TRBJ2-3 TRBV5-1 TRBD2 . TGCGCCAGCAGAGGGGACTACCAGACCCCAGATACGCAGTATTTT CASRGDYQTPDTQYF
TRBJ2-7 TRBV11-2 . . TGTGCCAGCAGCTTAGACAGGGACCGCTACGAGCAGTACTTC CASSLDRDRYEQYF
TRBJ2-1 TRBV9 TRBD2 once TGTGCCAGCAGCGTACTAGCGGATGGACCCAATGAGCAGTTCTTC CASSVLADGPNEQFF
TRBJ2-5 TRBV10-1 . . TGCGCCAGCAGTTTAGAGACCGAGACCCAGTACTTC CASSLETETQYF
TRBJ2-1 TRBV11-2 . . TGTGCCAGCAGCTTGGTGACGGAGGAGCAGTTCTTC CASSLVTEEQFF
TRBJ1-6 TRBV5-6 . once TGTGCCAGCAGCTTGGTAGGGATAGGTTCACCCCTCCACTTT CASSLVGIGSPLHF
TRBJ2-1 TRBV25-1 TRBD1 once TGTGCCAGCGGTCCACAGGGGGCTATGAATGAGCAGTTCTTC CASGPQGAMNEQFF
TRBJ2-7 TRBV5-6 TRBD2 . TGTGCCAGCAGCTTGTACCTAGCGGGGGGACCATACGAGCAGTACTTC CASSLYLAGGPYEQYF
TRBJ2-3 TRBV27 . . TGTGCCAGCAGTGAACCCCGCACAGATACGCAGTATTTT CASSEPRTDTQYF
TRBJ1-3 TRBV7-6 . . TGTGCCAGCAGCTGGCACGATGGGGTCTCCGGAAACACCATATATTTT CASSWHDGVSGNTIYF
TRBJ2-4 TRBV3-1/TRBV3-2 . once TGTGCCAGCAGCCAAGATGTCCTCGAAGGAAACATTCAGTACTTC CASSQDVLEGNIQYF
TRBJ1-1 TRBV7-9 . . TGTGCCAGCAGCTTAGCGGGGGGCTTCAACACTGAAGCTTTCTTT CASSLAGGFNTEAFF
TRBJ2-3 TRBV24-1 . . TGTGCCACCAGTGATTCGGGGGTTAGCACAGATACGCAGTATTTT CATSDSGVSTDTQYF
TRBJ1-2 TRBV3-1/TRBV3-2 . . TGTGCCAGCAGCCAGGGTCCTGGCTACACCTTC CASSQGPGYTF
TRBJ2-5 TRBV4-1 TRBD2 . TGCGCCAGCAGCCAAGTAATCCTAGCGGGGTCGGGGGAGACCCAGTACTTC CASSQVILAGSGETQYF
TRBJ1-4 TRBV6-2/TRBV6-3 . . TGTGCCAGCAGTTACGGCCGTTACGAAAAACTGTTTTTT CASSYGRYEKLFF
TRBJ2-3 TRBV6-5 . . TGTGCCAGCAGGCAAGACATCCTTAGCACAGATACGCAGTATTTT CASRQDILSTDTQYF
TRBJ2-6 TRBV19 . . TGTGCCAGTAAAGTCCTCTCCGGGGCCAACGTCCTGACTTTC CASKVLSGANVLTF
TRBJ2-7 TRBV10-3 TRBD1 . TGTGCCATCAGCACCGACAGGGGGTCCCCCTCCTACGAGCAGTACTTC CAISTDRGSPSYEQYF
TRBJ2-7 TRBV10-3 TRBD1 . TGTGCCATCAGTGAGCCGGGACAGTCCGCCGAGCAGTACTTC CAISEPGQSAEQYF
TRBJ1-3 TRBV5-1 . once TGCGCCAGCAGCTTGGCGTGGAATTCGGGTGGCAGCTCTGGAAACACCATATATTTT CASSLAWNSGGSSGNTIYF
TRBJ2-1 TRBV4-1 TRBD1 . TGCGCCAGCAGCCAGGGGACAGGGGATTTCAATGAGCAGTTCTTC CASSQGTGDFNEQFF
TRBJ2-7 TRBV7-6 TRBD1 . TGTGCCAGCAGTGTGGGACAGGCTTACGAGCAGTACTTC CASSVGQAYEQYF
TRBJ2-1 TRBV10-3 . . TGTGCCATCAGTGAGCCGGAGACAGGGAGGTTAGATGAGCAGTTCTTC CAISEPETGRLDEQFF